These 21 T cell receptor beta chains were sequenced from one sample in a study of regulatory T cells in long-lasting Graves disease. TCR beta libraries were built with iRepertoire HTBI primers and Arm-PCR of CDR3 regions. One entry per CDR3 protein results from TCRdb running MiXCR on the multiplex PCR reads. The profile shows a few hundred thousand distinct CDR3 sequences, approximately 10% of them singletons. Time point specified: newly diagnosed GD, antithyroid drugs for less than 3 months. RNA isolated from PBMCs was used to make the TCR library. Separately, the same data were catalogued under a study of T cells in Graves' hyperthyroidism and ophthalmopathy.

This sample comprised peripheral blood mononuclear cells (PBMCs), obtained at new diagnosis, from a patient treated with antithyroid drugs. All receptors derive from a woman aged 18-29 years with Graves disease.

The gene calls are TRBV27 and TRBJ1-5, with 7 bases that match TRBD1. This CDR3 spans 16 amino acids. Unmatched junction bases numbered 6, after V lost 2 bases and J lost 2 bases. The germline V gene encodes CDR1 MNHEY and CDR2 SMNVEV (reference sequence). CDR3 sequence: CASSLLAGQGNQPQHF. CDR3 sequence (DNA): TGTGCCAGCAGTTTACTGGCCGGACAGGGCAATCAGCCCCAGCATTTT.

This clonotype appeared many times. The rearrangement joins TRBV27 to TRBJ1-6; D remains unclear. Trimming cost V 5 bases and J 5 bases, with 10 bases left between them. In germline, CDR1 is MNHEY, CDR2 SMNVEV (reference sequence). The CDR3 has 14 amino acids. Here the CDR3 reads CASSPRPNNSPLHF. In DNA, the CDR3 is TGTGCCAGCAGTCCACGACCCAATAATTCACCCCTCCACTTT.

A few counts support this clonotype. This may be a read error, as it is one base from a much larger clone. This chain joins TRBV2 and TRBJ1-1; D unclear. V was clipped by 2 bases and J by 4 bases, with 14 bases between them. Germline V gives CDR1 SNHLY, CDR2 FYNNEI. The CDR3 is 15 amino acids. As DNA, the CDR3 is TGTGCCAGCAGTGAATGGCAAGGGCGCAGCACTGAAGCTTTCTTT. It translates to CASSEWQGRSTEAFF.

This clonotype was counted at least ten times. The genes are TRBV5-1 and TRBJ1-4; D remains ambiguous. Trimming shortened V by 0 bases and J by 8 bases, and 17 bases separated the two germline ends. Germline V gives CDR1 SGHRS, CDR2 YFSETQ. The CDR3 contains 16 residues. The CDR3 region is CASSLEMFSLGEKLFF. As DNA, the CDR3 is TGCGCCAGCAGCTTGGAGATGTTCAGCTTAGGGGAAAAACTGTTTTTT.

J is TRBJ2-3 and V is TRBV6-2 or TRBV6-3; 11 bases align to TRBD2. This CDR3 contains 16 residues. V lost 0 bases to trimming and J lost 1 base; unmatched junction nucleotides: 0. CDR1 MNHEY and CDR2 SVGEGT come from the germline V gene. The chain's CDR3 is CASSYSSGGGTDTQYF. The DNA of the CDR3 is TGTGCCAGCAGTTACTCTAGCGGGGGGGGCACAGATACGCAGTATTTT.

This clonotype was counted ten times or more. The DNA of the CDR3 is TGTGCCAGCAGACGAACTAGCGGGGGGGCCGTGGTCGGGGAGCTGTTTTTT. It is translated as CASRRTSGGAVVGELFF. The chain is built from TRBV13 and TRBJ2-2; 13 bases are shared with TRBD2. This CDR3 contains 17 residues. J lost 7 bases, V lost 6 bases, and 11 bases had no gene match. Germline assignment: CDR1 PRHDT and CDR2 FYEKMQ (reference sequence).

This clonotype was detected a few times. The chain links TRBV4-2 to TRBJ1-2, with D perhaps TRBD1 (6 bases). Between the trimmed V and J ends, which lost 1 base and 0 bases, there was a span of 9 bases. CDR1 and CDR2 from the germline V gene are LGHNA and YNFKEQ. The CDR3 consists of 15 residues. This CDR3 is CASSQGAGANYGYTF. CDR3 DNA: TGTGCCAGCAGCCAAGGGGCAGGGGCTAACTATGGCTACACCTTC.

V and J are TRBV5-5 and TRBJ2-1; 11 nucleotides agree with TRBD1. The ends lost 5 bases at V and 7 bases at J; junction bases unmatched: 8. This CDR3 has 15 amino acids. In germline, CDR1 is SGHKS, CDR2 YYEKEE (reference sequence). CDR3 loop: CASRFGQGARNEQFF. The CDR3 nucleotides are TGTGCCAGCAGGTTCGGACAGGGGGCGAGGAATGAGCAGTTCTTC. Filled out from reference TRBV5-5 and TRBJ2-1, the complete variable domain reads DAGVTQSPTHLIKTRGQQVTLRCSPISGHKSVSWYQQVLGQGPQFIFQYYEKEERGRGNFPDRFSARQFPNYSSELNVNALLLGDSALYLCASRFGQGARNEQFFGPGTRLTVL.

This clonotype was seen repeatedly, ten times or more. The chain is built from TRBV30 and TRBJ1-5; D gene uncertain. The V end was cut by 5 bases, the J end by 0 bases, with 8 bases between. The CDR3 spans 13 residues. The germline gives CDR1 GTSNPN, CDR2 SVGIG (reference sequence). CDR3 residues: CAWGRNSNQPQHF. DNA of the CDR3: TGTGCCTGGGGCAGGAATAGCAATCAGCCCCAGCATTTT.

The rearrangement joins TRBV5-4 to TRBJ2-1, with 14 bases identical to TRBD2. This CDR3 contains 17 residues. Germline V gives CDR1 SGHNT, CDR2 YYREEE (reference sequence). The J segment lost 1 base and the V segment lost 4 bases, leaving 4 bases of the junction unmatched. Here the CDR3 DNA reads TGTGCCAGCAGCGACCGGACTAGCGGGAGGTCCTACAATGAGCAGTTCTTC. Protein product: CASSDRTSGRSYNEQFF.

This clonotype has a count of ten or more. J is TRBJ1-1 and V is TRBV28, with 9 bases that match TRBD1. Germline V gene sequence: CDR1 MDHEN, CDR2 SYDVKM. The V and J ends lost 5 bases and 5 bases, in that order; junction bases with no gene match: 12. The CDR3 contains 16 residues. CDR3 DNA sequence: TGTGCCAGCAGTGATATCCCGGGACAGGGCCCGACTGAAGCTTTCTTT. Its translation: CASSDIPGQGPTEAFF. Complete variable domain (other parts from reference TRBV28 and TRBJ1-1): DVKVTQSSRYLVKRTGEKVFLECVQDMDHENMFWYRQDPGLGLRLIYFSYDVKMKEKGDIPEGYSVSREKKERFSLILESASTNQTSMYLCASSDIPGQGPTEAFFGQGTRLTVV.

There are many counts of this clonotype. The chain recombines TRBV2 with TRBJ2-2, with D hard to call. Germline V CDR1 and CDR2: SNHLY, FYNNEI. Deletions cut 4 bases from V and 5 bases from J, with 14 bases between. This CDR3 spans 15 amino acids. CDR3 DNA: TGTGCCAGCAGTGTCCTAGGACCAGGAACCGGGGAGCTGTTTTTT. Protein product: CASSVLGPGTGELFF.

This clonotype was picked up many times. The rearrangement links TRBV2 to TRBJ1-1; D is perhaps TRBD1 (6 bases). V was cut by 5 bases and J by 2 bases, with 15 bases left in between. CDR1 SNHLY and CDR2 FYNNEI come from the germline V gene. The CDR3 totals 15 residues. The CDR3 region has the DNA TGTGCCAGCAGTAAAAGGACAGACCATAACACTGAAGCTTTCTTT. Its translation is CASSKRTDHNTEAFF.

This clonotype was found many times. The genes are TRBV19 and TRBJ2-2; D gene unclear. The CDR3 length is 15 residues. Germline V gene lookup returns CDR1 LNHDA and CDR2 SQIVND (reference sequence). With 3 bases removed from V and 4 bases from J, the gap between germline ends came to 12 bases. The CDR3 region is CASSIRLTGTGELFF. For the CDR3, the DNA is TGTGCCAGTAGTATTAGATTAACGGGCACCGGGGAGCTGTTTTTT.

In this sample, this clonotype turned up a few times. The junction shows a germline mismatch at one end, possibly a read error. This chain uses TRBV12-3 or TRBV12-4 with TRBJ1-5; D is ambiguous. This CDR3 has 14 amino acids. Here the CDR3 reads CTSSLVGFDQPQHF. DNA for the CDR3: TGTACCAGCAGTTTAGTCGGTTTTGATCAGCCCCAGCATTTT.

The CDR3 DNA sequence: TGTGCCAGCGAGGGGCAGGGGGCAGATACGCAGTATTTT. As protein: CASEGQGADTQYF. The gene calls are TRBV12-3 or TRBV12-4 and TRBJ2-3; 7 bases map to TRBD1. V shed 8 bases, J shed 4 bases, and the junction held 6 bases outside the gene matches. CDR3 length equals 13 residues.

CDR3 coding DNA: TGTGCCAGCAGCTTCCGGGGGGAGGTGTACGAGCAGTACTTC. It is translated as CASSFRGEVYEQYF. The rearrangement links TRBV11-2 to TRBJ2-3, with 7 bases matching TRBD2. The J call may be mistaken, given a closer DNA end match to TRBJ2-7. This CDR3 is built from 14 residues. Germline V lookup: CDR1 SGHAT, CDR2 FQNNGV.

There are many counts of this clonotype. The V call is TRBV6-1, the J call TRBJ2-3, with 13 bases matching TRBD2. The CDR3 is made up of 17 amino acids. The V gene's germline CDR1 is MNHNS and CDR2 SASEGT. The J segment lost 0 bases and the V segment lost 5 bases, leaving 5 bases of the junction unmatched. The CDR3: CASSRGLAGLSTDTQYF. CDR3 nucleotide sequence: TGTGCCAGCAGTCGGGGACTAGCGGGATTGAGCACAGATACGCAGTATTTT.

This clonotype has ten or more counts. This rearrangement joins TRBV20-1 to TRBJ1-2; no clear D gene. Trimming took off 7 bases at V and 2 bases at J, with 11 bases between the two ends. The CDR3 contains 12 residues. Germline V gene data show CDR1 as DFQATT and CDR2 as SNEGSKA (reference sequence). The CDR3 is CSVREENYGYTF. CDR3 bases: TGCAGTGTTAGGGAGGAAAACTATGGCTACACCTTC.

In this sample, this clonotype turned up many times. The chain combines TRBV18 with TRBJ2-3, with 10 bases fitting TRBD1. The V and J ends lost 6 bases and 6 bases, in that order; junction bases with no gene match: 12. The germline gives CDR1 KGHSH, CDR2 LQKENI. CDR3 size: 16 residues. CDR3 in DNA: TGTGCCAGCTCGCGCCTCACCGGGACAGGGGTCGATACGCAGTATTTT. Its translation: CASSRLTGTGVDTQYF.

Points on this clonotype: A much bigger clone sits one base away, suggesting this may be a read error. V and J are TRBV20-1 and TRBJ2-7; TRBD2 might be the D (5 bases). Looked up from germline, CDR1 is DFQATT and CDR2 is SNEGSKA (reference sequence). There are 14 residues in the CDR3. The CDR3 region is CGSLPLRDSYEQYF. The DNA for the CDR3 is TGCGGTTCCCTCCCCCTACGGGACTCCTACGAGCAGTACTTC.